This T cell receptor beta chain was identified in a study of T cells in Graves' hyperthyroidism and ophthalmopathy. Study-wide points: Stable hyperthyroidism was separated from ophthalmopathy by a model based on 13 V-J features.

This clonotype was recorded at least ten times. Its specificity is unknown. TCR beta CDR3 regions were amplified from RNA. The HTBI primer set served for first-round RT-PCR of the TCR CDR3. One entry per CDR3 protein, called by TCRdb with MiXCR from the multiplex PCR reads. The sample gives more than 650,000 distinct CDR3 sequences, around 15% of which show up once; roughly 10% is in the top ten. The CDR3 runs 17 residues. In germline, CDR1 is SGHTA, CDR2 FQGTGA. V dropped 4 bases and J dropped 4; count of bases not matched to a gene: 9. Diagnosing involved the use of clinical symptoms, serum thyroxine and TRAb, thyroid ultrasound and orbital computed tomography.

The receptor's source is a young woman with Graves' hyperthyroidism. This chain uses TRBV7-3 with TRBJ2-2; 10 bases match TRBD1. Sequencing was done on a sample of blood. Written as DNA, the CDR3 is TGTGCCAGCAGCTCCCTTGGACAGGGGGGAGGCACCGGGGAGCTGTTTTTT. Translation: CASSSLGQGGGTGELFF.